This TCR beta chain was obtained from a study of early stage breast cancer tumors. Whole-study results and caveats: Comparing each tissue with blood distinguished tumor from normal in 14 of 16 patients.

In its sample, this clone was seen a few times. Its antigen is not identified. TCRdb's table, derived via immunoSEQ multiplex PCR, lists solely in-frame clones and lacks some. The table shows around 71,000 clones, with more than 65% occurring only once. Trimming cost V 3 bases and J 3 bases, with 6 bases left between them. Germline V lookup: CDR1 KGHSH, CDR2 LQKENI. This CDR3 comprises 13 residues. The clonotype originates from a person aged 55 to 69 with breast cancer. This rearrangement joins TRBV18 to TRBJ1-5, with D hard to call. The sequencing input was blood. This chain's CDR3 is CASSPQNNQPQHF. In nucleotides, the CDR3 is TGTGCCAGCTCACCTCAGAACAATCAGCCCCAGCATTTT.